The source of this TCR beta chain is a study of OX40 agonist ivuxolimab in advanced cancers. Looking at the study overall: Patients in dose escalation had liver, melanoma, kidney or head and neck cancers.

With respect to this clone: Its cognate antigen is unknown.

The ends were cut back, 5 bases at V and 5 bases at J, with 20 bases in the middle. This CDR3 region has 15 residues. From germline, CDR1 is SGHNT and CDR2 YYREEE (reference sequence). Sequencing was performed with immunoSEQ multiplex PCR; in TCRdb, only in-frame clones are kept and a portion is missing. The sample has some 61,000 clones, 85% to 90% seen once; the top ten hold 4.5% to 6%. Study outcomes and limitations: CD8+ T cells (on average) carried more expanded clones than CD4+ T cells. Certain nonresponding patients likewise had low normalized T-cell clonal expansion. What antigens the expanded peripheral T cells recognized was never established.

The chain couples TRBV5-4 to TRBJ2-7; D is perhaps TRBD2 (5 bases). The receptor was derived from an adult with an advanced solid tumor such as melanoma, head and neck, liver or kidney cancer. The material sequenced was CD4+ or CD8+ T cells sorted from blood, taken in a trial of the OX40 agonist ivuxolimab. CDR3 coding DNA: TGTGCCAGCAGTTTAGCAGGTGCGGGTGGCCACGAGCAGTACTTC. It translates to CASSLAGAGGHEQYF.